These 14 T cell receptor beta chains originate from one sample sequenced in a study of cytomegalovirus exposure and HLA in healthy donors. The PCR had 60 Vbeta and 13 Jbeta primers. Produced via immunoSEQ multiplex PCR; TCRdb's table is partial and in-frame only. The table shows 90,000 to 100,000 clones, with around 66% occurring only once. What was sequenced was PBMCs. These receptors originate from a man between 25 and 39 years old in good health and CMV-seronegative.

This clone was found a few times. The rearrangement links TRBV5-1 to TRBJ2-1; 8 bases are shared with TRBD1. The junction had 12 bases not matched to a gene; V was cut back by 7 bases and J by 9 bases. The CDR3 extends over 14 amino acids. The germline V gene has CDR1 SGHRS and CDR2 YFSETQ. This chain's CDR3 is CASADRGRRSEQFF. The CDR3 coding sequence is TGCGCCAGCGCAGACAGGGGCCGCCGGAGTGAGCAGTTCTTC.

The genes are TRBV6-1 and TRBJ1-5, with D possibly being TRBD1 (5 bases). Germline CDR1 and CDR2: MNHNS and SASEGT. The CDR3 runs to 14 residues. Trimming pared 6 bases from V and 2 bases from J, leaving 11 bases between. CDR3 coding DNA: TGTGCCAGCAGCCCAGGGTTCGGCAATCAGCCCCAGCATTTT. This sequence encodes CASSPGFGNQPQHF.

Only a few counts were recorded for this clone. The chain is built from TRBV11-1 and TRBJ2-7, with TRBD2 as a possible D gene (5 bases). V gave up 5 bases and J gave up 2 bases, with 13 bases separating them. CDR1 and CDR2 from the germline V gene are SGHAT and FQDESV (reference sequence). This CDR3 region has 14 residues. CDR3 coding DNA: TGTGCCAGCAGCCGTAGGAGGCCTCCCTACGAGCAGTACTTC. Translated, it gives CASSRRRPPYEQYF.

This chain uses TRBV14 with TRBJ2-7; the match to TRBD1 covers 11 bases. After removal of 2 bases from V and 4 bases from J, the junction contained 13 bases not matched to a gene. The length of the CDR3 is 18 residues. Germline-derived CDR1 and CDR2 are SGHDN and FVKESK. The CDR3 DNA reads TGTGCCAGCAGCCAACCCTACGGGCGGACAGGGGGCGGGTACGAGCAGTACTTC. Protein: CASSQPYGRTGGGYEQYF.

The rearrangement joins TRBV7-2 to TRBJ2-1; a possible D gene is TRBD1 (5 bases). V dropped 6 bases and J dropped 0 bases, with 21 bases sitting between them. CDR3 length: 18 amino acids. The V gene's germline CDR1 is SGHTA and CDR2 FQGNSA. CDR3 loop: CASRIVIVWGSSYNEQFF. CDR3 in DNA: TGTGCCAGCAGAATAGTTATAGTATGGGGCTCCTCCTACAATGAGCAGTTCTTC.

The chain recombines TRBV6-4 with TRBJ1-5; no definite D call. The CDR3 consists of 15 residues. V was shortened by 4 bases and J by 0 bases, with 10 bases between the two germline ends. From germline, CDR1 is MRHNA and CDR2 SNTAGT. The CDR3 is CASSVNSYSNQPQHF. The CDR3 DNA follows: TGTGCCAGCAGTGTCAACAGTTATAGCAATCAGCCCCAGCATTTT.

The chain combines TRBV7-8 with TRBJ2-1, with 8 bases matching TRBD2. The length of the CDR3 is 16 residues. CDR1 and CDR2 (germline): SGHVS, FQNEAQ. V shed 8 bases, J shed 0 bases, and the junction held 9 bases outside the gene matches. CDR3 sequence (DNA): TGTGCCAGCGTAGCGGGACGGGTTTTCTCCTACAATGAGCAGTTCTTC. As protein: CASVAGRVFSYNEQFF.

This clone was seen a few times. The chain links TRBV7-3 to TRBJ2-2; the match to TRBD2 covers 10 bases. V lost 5 bases, J lost 1 base, and 1 base stayed unmatched. Germline lookup yields CDR1 SGHTA and CDR2 FQGTGA. The CDR3 consists of 15 residues. CDR3 region: CASSQRGGNTGELFF. The CDR3 nucleotides read TGTGCCAGCAGCCAGCGGGGGGGGAACACCGGGGAGCTGTTTTTT.

This clone was observed a handful of times. The chain uses TRBV6-1 and TRBJ2-1, with 8 bases that match TRBD2. The germline V gene has CDR1 MNHNS and CDR2 SASEGT. J gave up 6 bases and V 1 base, and 5 bases lay outside the gene matches. This CDR3 is 15 amino acids long. The CDR3 here is CASSEELGTSNEQFF. The CDR3 DNA reads TGTGCCAGCAGTGAAGAGCTAGGGACTAGCAATGAGCAGTTCTTC.

The rearrangement uses TRBV4-3 and TRBJ1-3; 8 bases fit TRBD1. CDR1 and CDR2 (germline): LGHNA, YSLEER. Trimming took 1 base from V and 4 from J; bases not matched to a gene: 3. The CDR3 contains 15 residues. Written as DNA, the CDR3 is TGCGCCAGCAGCCAAGGGACAGGGCTAGGAAACACCATATATTTT. Protein: CASSQGTGLGNTIYF.

The chain links TRBV4-1 to TRBJ2-5, with 9 bases identical to TRBD2. CDR3 size: 16 residues. Losses at the gene ends were 3 bases for V and 4 bases for J; bases not matched to a gene: 9. Germline-derived CDR1 and CDR2 are MGHRA and YSYEKL. Here the CDR3 reads CASSQGTSLRSETQYF. CDR3 bases: TGCGCCAGCAGCCAGGGGACTAGCCTAAGGTCAGAGACCCAGTACTTC.

The chain employs TRBV19 and TRBJ2-7, with 7 bases aligning to TRBD1. J gave up 1 base and V 2 bases, and 8 bases lay outside the gene matches. Germline V gives CDR1 LNHDA, CDR2 SQIVND (reference sequence). The CDR3 contains 16 residues. Written as DNA, the CDR3 is TGTGCCAGTAGTATACCCGGGACAGCGAATTCCTACGAGCAGTACTTC. Amino acids: CASSIPGTANSYEQYF.

V gene TRBV7-2 combines with J gene TRBJ2-5, with D tentatively TRBD1 (5 bases). V lost 5 bases and J lost 4, with 17 bases in between. The germline gives CDR1 SGHTA, CDR2 FQGNSA. CDR3 length equals 15 residues. CDR3 bases: TGTGCCAGCAGCCTACAGACTGCCAGGGTAGAGACCCAGTACTTC. It is translated as CASSLQTARVETQYF.

In this sample, this clone turned up once. The chain couples TRBV28 to TRBJ2-5; D might be TRBD2 (5 bases). CDR1 MDHEN and CDR2 SYDVKM come from the germline V gene. Between the trimmed V and J ends, which lost 5 bases and 6 bases, there was a span of 19 bases. The CDR3 extends over 15 amino acids. CDR3 in DNA: TGTGCCAGCAGTACTTCCCAATACGAGGGAAAGACCCAGTACTTC. It yields the protein CASSTSQYEGKTQYF.